Shown below are 9 T cell receptor beta chains from a single sample sequenced in a study of preoperative IRX-2 immunotherapy in early breast cancer. Noted treatment: preoperative locoregional IRX-2 cytokine immunotherapy. The assay was immunoSEQ multiplex PCR, and TCRdb's table has in-frame clones only and misses some. The repertoire holds about 67,000 clones, with roughly 95% as singletons. The specimen was collected from a patient treated with IRX-2 immunotherapy. These receptors came from a human donor with breast cancer.

V usage is TRBV7-2 and J usage is TRBJ2-1; D uncertain. Trimming shortened V by 3 bases and J by 9 bases, and 9 bases separated the two germline ends. Germline CDR1 and CDR2: SGHTA and FQGNSA. This CDR3 has 12 amino acids. The CDR3 is CASSFPSGEQFF. CDR3 DNA sequence: TGTGCCAGCAGCTTCCCCTCGGGTGAGCAGTTCTTC.

The chain employs TRBV5-8 and TRBJ2-3, with 10 bases lining up with TRBD2. The CDR3 covers 16 residues. V was pared by 2 bases and J by 0 bases, with 3 bases of the junction left unmatched. Looked up from germline, CDR1 is SGHTS and CDR2 is YDEGEE. This CDR3 is CASSFRTSGSTDTQYF. The CDR3 DNA follows: TGTGCCAGCAGCTTCCGGACTAGCGGAAGCACAGATACGCAGTATTTT.

The gene calls are TRBV20-1 and TRBJ2-1; D gene unclear. This CDR3 is built from 11 residues. Trimming removed 7 bases from V and 6 bases from J, with 10 bases in between. Germline V gene data show CDR1 as DFQATT and CDR2 as SNEGSKA (reference sequence). In DNA form, the CDR3 reads TGCAGTGGGGAACTCGTCAATGAGCAGTTCTTC. It is translated as CSGELVNEQFF.

The genes are TRBV2 and TRBJ2-1; no clear D. The CDR3 covers 11 residues. V was trimmed by 8 bases and J by 4 bases, leaving 6 bases between them. CDR1 SNHLY and CDR2 FYNNEI come from the germline V gene. The CDR3 sequence: CASAGYNEQFF. The CDR3 coding sequence is TGTGCCAGCGCCGGTTACAATGAGCAGTTCTTC.

This chain joins TRBV4-2 and TRBJ1-2; 7 nucleotides agree with TRBD1. Trimming removed 2 bases from V and 1 base from J; junction bases left unmatched: 4. The CDR3 consists of 15 residues. Germline-derived CDR1 and CDR2 are LGHNA and YNFKEQ. The CDR3 DNA sequence: TGTGCCAGCAGCCAACAGGGGGGACTTAACTATGGCTACACCTTC. As protein: CASSQQGGLNYGYTF.

The chain recombines TRBV19 with TRBJ2-3, with 7 bases fitting TRBD1. V lost 5 bases and J lost 1; bases outside the gene matches: 9. The CDR3 contains 16 residues. Per germline, CDR1 LNHDA and CDR2 SQIVND (reference sequence). The CDR3 sequence is CASSPGFQGGTDTQYF. DNA of the CDR3: TGTGCCAGTAGTCCCGGGTTTCAGGGGGGCACAGATACGCAGTATTTT. The full variable domain, rest sourced from reference TRBV19 and TRBJ2-3, is DGGITQSPKYLFRKEGQNVTLSCEQNLNHDAMYWYRQDPGQGLRLIYYSQIVNDFQKGDIAEGYSVSREKKESFPLTVTSAQKNPTAFYLCASSPGFQGGTDTQYFGPGTRLTVL.

The V and J genes are TRBV5-1 and TRBJ1-1; 10 bases align to TRBD1. V lost 4 bases and J lost 12; bases outside the gene matches: 12. The germline V gene encodes CDR1 SGHRS and CDR2 YFSETQ. CDR3 size: 14 residues. This CDR3 is CASSPTRTGGSSFF. The CDR3 DNA sequence: TGCGCCAGCAGCCCGACCCGGACAGGGGGGAGTTCTTTCTTT.

The count of this clone is one. V usage is TRBV5-3 and J usage is TRBJ2-7; 9 positions agree with TRBD1. TRBV5-3 is sorted into the ORF group, with uncertain function. V lost 5 bases, J lost 5 bases, and 8 bases stayed unmatched. The CDR3 is 14 residues long. CDR3 coding DNA: TGTGCCAGAAGGGCGGACAGGGGCGAAGACGAGCAGTACTTC. Translating gives CARRADRGEDEQYF.

The genes are TRBV2 and TRBJ2-5; D could derive from TRBD1 or TRBD2 (5 bases each). The length of the CDR3 is 13 residues. Germline CDR1 reads SNHLY; CDR2 reads FYNNEI. Trimming took off 5 bases at V and 5 bases at J, with 12 bases between the two ends. CDR3 sequence reads: CASSPSGRETQYF. The DNA for the CDR3 is TGTGCCAGCAGTCCCTCGGGGCGTGAGACCCAGTACTTC.